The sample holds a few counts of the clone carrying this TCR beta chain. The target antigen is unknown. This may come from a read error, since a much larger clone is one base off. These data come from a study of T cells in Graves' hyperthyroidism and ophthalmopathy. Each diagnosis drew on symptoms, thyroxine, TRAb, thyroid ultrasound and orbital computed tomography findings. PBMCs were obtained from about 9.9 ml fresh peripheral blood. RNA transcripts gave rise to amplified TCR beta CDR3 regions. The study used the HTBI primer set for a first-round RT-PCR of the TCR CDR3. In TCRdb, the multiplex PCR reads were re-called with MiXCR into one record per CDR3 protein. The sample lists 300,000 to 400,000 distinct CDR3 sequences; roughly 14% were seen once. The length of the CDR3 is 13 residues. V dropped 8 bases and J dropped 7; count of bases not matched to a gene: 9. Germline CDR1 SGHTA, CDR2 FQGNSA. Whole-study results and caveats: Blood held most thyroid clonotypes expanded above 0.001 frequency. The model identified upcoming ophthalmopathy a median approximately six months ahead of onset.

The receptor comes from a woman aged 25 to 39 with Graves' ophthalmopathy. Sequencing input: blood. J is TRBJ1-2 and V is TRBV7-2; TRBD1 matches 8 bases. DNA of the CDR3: TGTGCCAGCGGCCCCCAGGGGGCGAGTGGCTACACCTTC. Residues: CASGPQGASGYTF.